This TCR beta chain is from a study of ipilimumab plus nivolumab after autologous stem cell transplantation. The germline V and J ends were trimmed by 1 base and 4 bases, with 5 bases remaining between them. Germline V gene data show CDR1 as LGHNA and CDR2 as YSLEER. This CDR3 contains 13 residues. TCRdb's table, derived via immunoSEQ multiplex PCR, lists solely in-frame clones and lacks some. The sample includes tens of thousands of clones, about 92% of them seen just once. This TCR was sampled from a male donor with multiple myeloma. Sample: PBMCs, taken in a trial of ipilimumab plus nivolumab as post-transplant consolidation. The chain has TRBV4-3 and TRBJ2-1; no clear D. The CDR3 region is CASSQGLYNEQFF. CDR3 bases: TGCGCCAGCAGCCAAGGACTTTACAATGAGCAGTTCTTC.